The clone carrying this TCR beta chain was recorded once. The entry originates in a study of shared clonotypes between healthy human individuals. Once extracted for a subset, genomic DNA was divided evenly among several immunoSEQ plates. Assay used: immunoSEQ multiplex PCR; TCRdb lists only in-frame clones, some missing. The sample consists of 2 million to 3 million clones, 90% to 95% of them appearing once. Germline lookup yields CDR1 SGHRS and CDR2 YFSETQ. V gave up 5 bases and J gave up 2 bases; unmatched junction bases: 5. The CDR3 is made up of 15 amino acids. J is TRBJ2-1 and V is TRBV5-1, with 9 bases matching TRBD1. Sequencing was performed on naive CD4+ T cells sorted from blood. Subset defined: CD45RA+ positively selected. The TCR was taken from a man aged 18 to 30 in good health. CDR3 sequence (DNA): TGCGCCAGCAGGACGGGACAGGGTGCCTACAATGAGCAGTTCTTC. Protein: CASRTGQGAYNEQFF.